Listed below are T cell receptor beta chains from one sample, sequenced in a study of Ad26.COV2.S vaccination and SARS-CoV-2 variants. Clones were read by immunoSEQ multiplex PCR, and TCRdb kept only the in-frame ones, dropping some. Counted here are just over 350,000 clones, about 90% occurring once; the ten biggest clones make up 3% to 4%. The sample in question was peripheral blood, obtained after recovery from COVID-19. The receptors were sampled from a human donor who had recovered from COVID-19. CDR3s include the opening cysteine and the closing phenylalanine or tryptophan. The D gene is left open where the match is weak. Where a row states a size, it is once, few, many or the class of an expanded clone; other rows omit it.

abundance: -; j_gene: TRBJ2-1; v_gene: TRBV15; d_gene: -; CDR3aa: CATSTRTTRDEQFF; CDR3nt: TGTGCCACCAGCACCCGCACAACCCGAGATGAGCAGTTCTTC
abundance: -; j_gene: TRBJ1-5; v_gene: TRBV28; d_gene: -; CDR3aa: CASSLSLEGVAQHF; CDR3nt: TGTGCCAGCAGTTTAAGCTTGGAGGGTGTAGCCCAGCATTTT
abundance: few; j_gene: TRBJ1-1; v_gene: TRBV6-1; d_gene: -; CDR3aa: CASSELTSLRNTEAFF; CDR3nt: TGTGCCAGCAGTGAACTTACGTCCTTAAGGAACACTGAAGCTTTCTTT
abundance: -; j_gene: TRBJ2-1; v_gene: TRBV19; d_gene: -; CDR3aa: CASRPTNGGKDNEQFF; CDR3nt: TGTGCCAGTAGGCCCACCAACGGGGGAAAGGACAATGAGCAGTTCTTC
abundance: -; j_gene: TRBJ1-3; v_gene: TRBV7-8; d_gene: -; CDR3aa: CASSFRLSSGNTIYF; CDR3nt: TGTGCCAGCAGCTTCCGGCTGAGCTCTGGAAACACCATATATTTT
abundance: -; j_gene: TRBJ1-1; v_gene: TRBV6-5; d_gene: -; CDR3aa: CASRDFGTEAFF; CDR3nt: TGTGCCAGCAGAGACTTTGGAACTGAAGCTTTCTTT
abundance: -; j_gene: TRBJ2-1; v_gene: TRBV2; d_gene: -; CDR3aa: CASSEIRGDYNEQFF; CDR3nt: TGTGCCAGCAGCGAAATTAGGGGCGACTACAATGAGCAGTTCTTC
abundance: -; j_gene: TRBJ1-6; v_gene: TRBV24-1; d_gene: TRBD1; CDR3aa: CATTSDRINSPLHF; CDR3nt: TGTGCCACCACCTCGGACAGGATAAATTCACCCCTCCACTTT
abundance: -; j_gene: TRBJ2-7; v_gene: TRBV6-1; d_gene: -; CDR3aa: CASSDSGWGQGTYEQYF; CDR3nt: TGTGCCAGCAGTGATTCTGGTTGGGGGCAGGGGACCTACGAGCAGTACTTC
abundance: -; j_gene: TRBJ2-5; v_gene: TRBV7-6; d_gene: TRBD1; CDR3aa: CASSLLGQGFQETQYF; CDR3nt: TGTGCCAGCAGCTTACTCGGACAGGGGTTCCAAGAGACCCAGTACTTC
abundance: -; j_gene: TRBJ1-5; v_gene: TRBV5-8; d_gene: -; CDR3aa: CASSLLTGTENQPQHF; CDR3nt: TGTGCCAGCAGCTTACTTACCGGGACGGAAAATCAGCCCCAGCATTTT
abundance: few; j_gene: TRBJ2-7; v_gene: TRBV9; d_gene: -; CDR3aa: CASSPGARGEQYF; CDR3nt: TGTGCCAGCAGTCCCGGGGCCCGGGGGGAGCAGTACTTC
abundance: -; j_gene: TRBJ2-1; v_gene: TRBV15; d_gene: -; CDR3aa: CATSRDGFYDEQFF; CDR3nt: TGTGCCACCAGCAGGGACGGCTTCTATGATGAGCAGTTCTTC
abundance: -; j_gene: TRBJ1-5; v_gene: TRBV15; d_gene: TRBD1; CDR3aa: CATSLDRERPQHF; CDR3nt: TGTGCCACCAGCCTGGACAGGGAACGGCCCCAGCATTTT
abundance: few; j_gene: TRBJ1-5; v_gene: TRBV4-1; d_gene: TRBD1; CDR3aa: CASSHVGQINQPQHF; CDR3nt: TGCGCCAGCAGCCACGTGGGACAGATCAATCAGCCCCAGCATTTT
abundance: once; j_gene: TRBJ1-2; v_gene: TRBV7-8; d_gene: -; CDR3aa: CASSLTFGVYGYTF; CDR3nt: TGTGCCAGCAGCTTGACGTTCGGGGTATATGGCTACACCTTC
abundance: -; j_gene: TRBJ2-7; v_gene: TRBV2; d_gene: -; CDR3aa: CASSETGGQYF; CDR3nt: TGTGCCAGCAGTGAAACCGGAGGGCAGTACTTC
abundance: once; j_gene: TRBJ2-7; v_gene: TRBV11-3; d_gene: TRBD2; CDR3aa: CASSLAGGNEQYF; CDR3nt: TGTGCCAGCAGCTTAGCGGGGGGAAACGAGCAGTACTTC
abundance: -; j_gene: TRBJ2-3; v_gene: TRBV9; d_gene: -; CDR3aa: CASRGGSNTDTQYF; CDR3nt: TGTGCCAGCAGGGGCGGATCCAACACAGATACGCAGTATTTT
abundance: -; j_gene: TRBJ2-3; v_gene: TRBV9; d_gene: TRBD2; CDR3aa: CASSIRTSGGTSTDTQYF; CDR3nt: TGTGCCAGCAGCATCCGGACTAGCGGGGGCACTAGCACAGATACGCAGTATTTT
abundance: -; j_gene: TRBJ1-2; v_gene: TRBV7-9; d_gene: TRBD1; CDR3aa: CASSLGRQGINGYTF; CDR3nt: TGTGCCAGCAGCTTAGGTAGACAGGGGATCAATGGCTACACCTTC
abundance: -; j_gene: TRBJ2-2; v_gene: TRBV5-5; d_gene: -; CDR3aa: CASSLGGGGTGELFF; CDR3nt: TGTGCCAGCAGCTTGGGAGGGGGGGGTACCGGGGAGCTGTTTTTT
abundance: -; j_gene: TRBJ2-1; v_gene: TRBV14; d_gene: -; CDR3aa: CASSQRAGGNNEQFF; CDR3nt: TGTGCCAGCAGCCAGAGAGCCGGGGGCAACAATGAGCAGTTCTTC
abundance: -; j_gene: TRBJ1-1; v_gene: TRBV7-9; d_gene: -; CDR3aa: CASSSVGRYTEAFF; CDR3nt: TGTGCCAGCAGCTCCGTAGGGAGGTACACTGAAGCTTTCTTT
abundance: -; j_gene: TRBJ2-3; v_gene: TRBV3-1/TRBV3-2; d_gene: -; CDR3aa: CASSQRLSTDTQYF; CDR3nt: TGTGCCAGCAGCCAACGACTATCCACAGATACGCAGTATTTT
abundance: -; j_gene: TRBJ2-7; v_gene: TRBV10-3; d_gene: -; CDR3aa: CAISPGTTYEQYF; CDR3nt: TGTGCCATCAGTCCCGGGACAACCTACGAGCAGTACTTC
abundance: -; j_gene: TRBJ1-1; v_gene: TRBV9; d_gene: -; CDR3aa: CASSVGEGGSLNTEAFF; CDR3nt: TGTGCCAGCAGCGTAGGTGAGGGAGGGAGTTTGAACACTGAAGCTTTCTTT
abundance: -; j_gene: TRBJ1-1; v_gene: TRBV3-1/TRBV3-2; d_gene: -; CDR3aa: CASSLGGKFNTEAFF; CDR3nt: TGTGCCAGCAGCCTGGGCGGAAAGTTTAACACTGAAGCTTTCTTT
abundance: -; j_gene: TRBJ1-5; v_gene: TRBV6-2/TRBV6-3; d_gene: TRBD1; CDR3aa: CASSFSGGSQPQHF; CDR3nt: TGTGCCAGCAGTTTCTCAGGGGGCAGTCAGCCCCAGCATTTT
abundance: once; j_gene: TRBJ1-2; v_gene: TRBV5-5; d_gene: TRBD1; CDR3aa: CASSGQGANYGYTF; CDR3nt: TGTGCCAGCAGTGGACAGGGGGCTAACTATGGCTACACCTTC
abundance: -; j_gene: TRBJ1-1; v_gene: TRBV10-1; d_gene: -; CDR3aa: CASSEQGSPEAFF; CDR3nt: TGCGCCAGCAGTGAACAGGGTAGTCCTGAAGCTTTCTTT
abundance: -; j_gene: TRBJ2-3; v_gene: TRBV5-1; d_gene: TRBD1; CDR3aa: CASSPGTVSTDTQYF; CDR3nt: TGCGCCAGCAGCCCAGGGACAGTCAGCACAGATACGCAGTATTTT
abundance: -; j_gene: TRBJ1-1; v_gene: TRBV27; d_gene: -; CDR3aa: CASSKGGQNTEAFF; CDR3nt: TGTGCCAGCAGTAAAGGGGGACAGAACACTGAAGCTTTCTTT
abundance: -; j_gene: TRBJ2-7; v_gene: TRBV7-9; d_gene: -; CDR3aa: CASSSRTYEQYF; CDR3nt: TGTGCCAGCAGCTCTCGTACGTACGAGCAGTACTTC
abundance: -; j_gene: TRBJ2-7; v_gene: TRBV7-9; d_gene: TRBD1; CDR3aa: CASSHNLGGQPSYEQYF; CDR3nt: TGTGCCAGCAGCCATAATTTAGGGGGACAGCCCTCCTACGAGCAGTACTTC
abundance: -; j_gene: TRBJ2-3; v_gene: TRBV7-9; d_gene: -; CDR3aa: CASSFGPDTQYF; CDR3nt: TGTGCCAGCAGCTTTGGGCCAGATACGCAGTATTTT
abundance: -; j_gene: TRBJ2-7; v_gene: TRBV4-2; d_gene: TRBD1; CDR3aa: CASTGGQGPGYEQYF; CDR3nt: TGTGCCAGCACGGGGGGACAGGGGCCAGGCTACGAGCAGTACTTC
abundance: -; j_gene: TRBJ2-7; v_gene: TRBV9; d_gene: TRBD2; CDR3aa: CASSVGVGGGYEQYF; CDR3nt: TGTGCCAGCAGCGTAGGGGTTGGCGGGGGATACGAGCAGTACTTC
abundance: -; j_gene: TRBJ2-3; v_gene: TRBV7-8; d_gene: TRBD1; CDR3aa: CASSLARTGYSDTQYF; CDR3nt: TGTGCCAGCAGCTTAGCGCGGACAGGGTATTCAGATACGCAGTATTTT
abundance: -; j_gene: TRBJ2-1; v_gene: TRBV4-1; d_gene: -; CDR3aa: CASSQDMRPEQFF; CDR3nt: TGCGCCAGCAGCCAAGACATGAGGCCTGAGCAGTTCTTC
abundance: -; j_gene: TRBJ1-2; v_gene: TRBV11-2; d_gene: -; CDR3aa: CASSSNYGSYTF; CDR3nt: TGTGCCAGCAGCTCAAACTATGGTAGCTACACCTTC
abundance: -; j_gene: TRBJ2-2; v_gene: TRBV7-8; d_gene: -; CDR3aa: CASSLLAITGELFF; CDR3nt: TGTGCCAGCAGCTTACTAGCCATCACCGGGGAGCTGTTTTTT
abundance: -; j_gene: TRBJ1-2; v_gene: TRBV12-3/TRBV12-4; d_gene: -; CDR3aa: CASRGFDGYTF; CDR3nt: TGTGCCAGCCGAGGGTTTGATGGCTACACCTTC
abundance: -; j_gene: TRBJ2-2; v_gene: TRBV4-1; d_gene: -; CDR3aa: CASSQEGGFNTGELFF; CDR3nt: TGCGCCAGCAGCCAAGAGGGGGGCTTTAACACCGGGGAGCTGTTTTTT
abundance: -; j_gene: TRBJ1-1; v_gene: TRBV7-2; d_gene: TRBD1; CDR3aa: CASSLNRGNTEAFF; CDR3nt: TGTGCCAGCAGCTTAAACAGGGGGAACACTGAAGCTTTCTTT
abundance: -; j_gene: TRBJ2-3; v_gene: TRBV12-3/TRBV12-4; d_gene: -; CDR3aa: CASRGSSTDTQYF; CDR3nt: TGTGCCAGCAGGGGGTCTAGCACAGATACGCAGTATTTT
abundance: -; j_gene: TRBJ2-7; v_gene: TRBV7-9; d_gene: TRBD1; CDR3aa: CASSHPERTGNEQYF; CDR3nt: TGTGCCAGCAGCCATCCAGAGAGGACAGGGAACGAGCAGTACTTC
abundance: -; j_gene: TRBJ1-1; v_gene: TRBV27; d_gene: -; CDR3aa: CASSSRNGISTEAFF; CDR3nt: TGTGCCAGCAGTTCTCGAAATGGTATTAGCACTGAAGCTTTCTTT
abundance: -; j_gene: TRBJ1-2; v_gene: TRBV2; d_gene: -; CDR3aa: CASGTAVRNGYTF; CDR3nt: TGTGCCAGCGGGACCGCTGTTCGTAATGGCTACACCTTC
abundance: -; j_gene: TRBJ2-5; v_gene: TRBV7-9; d_gene: TRBD2; CDR3aa: CASSSSLGLAGGETQYF; CDR3nt: TGTGCCAGCAGCTCAAGCCTCGGACTAGCGGGGGGAGAGACCCAGTACTTC
abundance: -; j_gene: TRBJ2-7; v_gene: TRBV7-8; d_gene: TRBD2; CDR3aa: CASSFGLAGASYEQYF; CDR3nt: TGTGCCAGCAGCTTCGGACTAGCGGGGGCCTCTTACGAGCAGTACTTC
abundance: -; j_gene: TRBJ2-7; v_gene: TRBV9; d_gene: -; CDR3aa: CASSVGRESEQYF; CDR3nt: TGTGCCAGCAGCGTGGGCAGGGAAAGCGAGCAGTACTTC
abundance: -; j_gene: TRBJ1-5; v_gene: TRBV6-5; d_gene: -; CDR3aa: CASSYAGGAGQPQHF; CDR3nt: TGTGCCAGCAGTTACGCGGGGGGGGCTGGTCAGCCCCAGCATTTT
abundance: once; j_gene: TRBJ2-3; v_gene: TRBV25-1; d_gene: TRBD2; CDR3aa: CASVLAGRDADTQYF; CDR3nt: TGTGCCAGCGTTTTAGCGGGGAGGGACGCAGATACGCAGTATTTT
abundance: once; j_gene: TRBJ2-5; v_gene: TRBV4-1; d_gene: -; CDR3aa: CASSRDPGEQETQYF; CDR3nt: TGCGCCAGCAGCCGAGACCCGGGGGAACAAGAGACCCAGTACTTC